The 21 T cell receptor beta chains below were found in one sample sequenced in a study of read filtering for tumor transcriptome and immune sequencing. From roughly 390 ng of RNA, a library with molecular barcoded alpha/delta and beta/gamma adaptors was made. MiXCR was run by TCRdb on the reads, yielding one entry per CDR3 protein. The repertoire has 75,000 to 95,000 distinct CDR3 sequences, 20% to 25% of them found once; the top ten carry over 10%. The specimen sequenced was a population of CD138-negative cells sorted from bone marrow. The origin of the receptors is a donor aged 40 or over with multiple myeloma.

For this clonotype: A much larger clone differs from this one at a single base, so this may be a read error. The rearrangement links TRBV28 to TRBJ2-2, with D perhaps given as TRBD1 or TRBD2 (5 bases each). Deletions cut 4 bases from V and 0 bases from J, with 9 bases between. Germline V gene lookup returns CDR1 MDHEN and CDR2 SYDVKM. The CDR3 has 15 amino acids. CDR3 sequence: CASSSGGANTGELFF. The CDR3 DNA is TGTGCCAGCAGTTCTGGGGGAGCGAACACCGGGGAGCTGTTTTTT. The full variable domain, with the rest looked up from reference TRBV28 and TRBJ2-2, is DVKVTQSSRYLVKRTGEKVFLECVQDMDHENMFWYRQDPGLGLRLIYFSYDVKMKEKGDIPEGYSVSREKKERFSLILESASTNQTSMYLCASSSGGANTGELFFGEGSRLTVL.

Many counts were recorded for this clonotype. This sequence joins TRBV28 and TRBJ2-4; 10 nucleotides line up with TRBD2. Losses at the gene ends were 7 bases for V and 8 bases for J; bases not matched to a gene: 11. The CDR3 contains 15 residues. CDR1 is MDHEN and CDR2 is SYDVKM in the germline V gene. The CDR3 loop reads CASTTSGAFRDIQYF. The CDR3, as DNA: TGTGCCAGCACCACTAGCGGGGCCTTCCGGGACATTCAGTACTTC.

This clonotype showed up many times. V gene TRBV29-1 combines with J gene TRBJ1-2, with TRBD1 matching 9 bases. This CDR3 spans 13 amino acids. Germline-derived CDR1 and CDR2 are SQVTM and ANQGSEA. The V segment lost 6 bases and the J segment 7 bases; nucleotides outside the gene matches: 9. The CDR3 coding sequence is TGCAGCGTCCCACCGGGACAGGGAGGTGGCTACACCTTC. It yields the protein CSVPPGQGGGYTF.

About this clonotype: With a much larger clone just one base away, this may be a read error. This chain joins TRBV28 and TRBJ1-2, with 9 bases lining up with TRBD1. There are 13 residues in the CDR3. Germline CDR1 MDHEN, CDR2 SYDVKM. J was trimmed by 5 bases and V by 7 bases; bases with no gene match: 5. The CDR3, as DNA: TGTGCCAGCAAACAGGGGGCTGGATATGGCTACACCTTC. It yields the protein CASKQGAGYGYTF.

In the case of this clonotype: One end of the junction is discordant with germline, which a read error may explain. The genes are TRBV7-8 and TRBJ2-2; 7 positions match TRBD1. The germline V gene has CDR1 SGHVS and CDR2 FQNEAQ. The CDR3 contains 17 residues. The CDR3 spells CASSQKRCRGSTGELYF. CDR3 DNA sequence: TGTGCCAGCAGCCAGAAGAGGTGCAGGGGGAGTACCGGGGAGCTGTATTTT.

This clonotype was detected ten times or more. The chain is built from TRBV28 and TRBJ2-2; a weak D match, TRBD1 (7 bases). CDR1 and CDR2 from the germline V gene are MDHEN and SYDVKM. The CDR3 extends over 15 amino acids. With 6 bases removed from V and 6 bases from J, the gap between germline ends came to 17 bases. CDR3 region: CASRFPDREAGELFF. Written as DNA, the CDR3 is TGTGCCAGCAGATTTCCAGACAGGGAGGCCGGGGAGCTGTTTTTT.

This clonotype was observed at least ten times. The V and J genes are TRBV28 and TRBJ2-1, with D possibly being TRBD2 (6 bases). Germline CDR1 MDHEN, CDR2 SYDVKM. The CDR3 has 19 amino acids. The ends were cut back, 2 bases at V and 0 bases at J, with 20 bases in the middle. This CDR3 is CASSLRRDSSLRSYNEQFF. CDR3 bases: TGTGCCAGCAGTTTAAGGAGGGACTCATCCCTCCGCTCCTACAATGAGCAGTTCTTC.

Regarding this clonotype: Being one base from a much bigger clone, this may be a read error. V usage is TRBV12-3 or TRBV12-4 and J usage is TRBJ1-1; D is uncertain. CDR3 size: 11 residues. Trimming cost V 4 bases and J 11 bases, with 11 bases left between them. In DNA, the CDR3 is TGTGCCAGCAGTTCGCTCGACCCTGCTTTCTTT. It yields the protein CASSSLDPAFF.

On this clonotype: Its ends do not fully match the called genes, so a read error is possible. The chain recombines TRBV7-9 with TRBJ2-5; tentative D call: TRBD1 (5 bases). This CDR3 region has 16 residues. The germline gives CDR1 SEHNR, CDR2 FQNEAQ (reference sequence). CDR3 sequence (DNA): TGTGCCAGCAGCGCTACGGCAGGGTGGAGCCAAGGGACCCAGTACTTC. This gives the protein CASSATAGWSQGTQYF.

This clonotype turned up a few times. This sequence joins TRBV29-1 and TRBJ2-6; no clear D. The CDR3 consists of 13 residues. The V gene's germline CDR1 is SQVTM and CDR2 ANQGSEA. Trimming took 3 bases from V and 1 from J, leaving 4 bases between them. CDR3 DNA: TGCAGCGTTGAGATTTCTGGGGCCAACGTCCTGACTTTC. It is translated as CSVEISGANVLTF. Based on the CDR3 plus reference TRBV29-1 and TRBJ2-6, the full variable domain is SAVISQKPSRDICQRGTSLTIQCQVDSQVTMMFWYRQQPGQSLTLIATANQGSEATYESGFVIDKFPISRPNLTFSTLTVSNMSPEDSSIYLCSVEISGANVLTFGAGSRLTVL.

This clonotype was found a few times. The V gene is TRBV12-3 or TRBV12-4, the J gene TRBJ2-4; maybe TRBD1 (5 bases). The V gene lost 7 bases and the J gene lost 2 bases, with 12 bases spanning the gap. The CDR3 is 14 residues long. The CDR3 reads CASTTQGSKNIQYF. The DNA of the CDR3 is TGTGCCAGCACCACGCAGGGCTCCAAAAACATTCAGTACTTC.

This clonotype was counted only a few times. A much more abundant neighbour one base away suggests this may be a read error. This sequence joins TRBV30 and TRBJ1-2; maybe TRBD1 (6 bases). Germline CDR1 GTSNPN, CDR2 SVGIG (reference sequence). The CDR3 contains 15 residues. In DNA, the CDR3 is TGTGCCCGGAGATCCACAGGGTATCCCAACTATGGCTACACCTTC. It encodes CARRSTGYPNYGYTF.

As for this clonotype: This sequence may be a read error, since a much larger clone differs from it by one base. The chain couples TRBV7-9 to TRBJ2-5, with D unclear. Germline V lookup: CDR1 SEHNR, CDR2 FQNEAQ (reference sequence). The CDR3 sequence is 13 residues long. CDR3 nucleotides: TGTGCCAGCAGCCCACCCTCGAAAGAGGCCCAGTACTTC. Its translation: CASSPPSKEAQYF.

This clonotype was recorded a few times. At one end the junction does not follow the germline gene, possibly because of a read error. This chain joins TRBV7-8 and TRBJ1-1; D is undetermined. Germline CDR1 SGHVS, CDR2 FQNEAQ. The CDR3 sequence is 13 residues long. The CDR3 region is CASSPNLNTEASF. The CDR3 bases are TGTGCCAGCAGCCCCAACTTGAACACTGAAGCTTCCTTT.

Concerning this clonotype itself: A much more abundant neighbour one base away suggests this may be a read error. The chain carries TRBV5-1 and TRBJ1-1; 7 bases match TRBD1. The CDR3 is 14 amino acids. The V gene's germline CDR1 is SGHRS and CDR2 YFSETQ. The CDR3 region has the DNA TGCGCCAGCAGCGCGGGACAGCTGAACACTGAAGCTTACTTT. It is translated as CASSAGQLNTEAYF.

This clonotype was observed a handful of times. The CDR3 reads CASSGEAQETQYF. CDR3 nucleotide sequence: TGTGCCAGCAGTGGAGAGGCCCAAGAGACCCAGTACTTC. The chain joins TRBV2 to TRBJ2-5; D gene unclear. The germline CDR1 and CDR2 sequences are SNHLY and FYNNEI. The CDR3 runs to 13 residues. The V and J ends lost 4 bases and 1 base respectively, with 7 bases between them. Based on the CDR3 plus reference TRBV2 and TRBJ2-5, the full variable domain is EPEVTQTPSHQVTQMGQEVILRCVPISNHLYFYWYRQILGQKVEFLVSFYNNEISEKSEIFDDQFSVERPDGSNFTLKIRSTKLEDSAMYFCASSGEAQETQYFGPGTRLLVL.

At least ten counts were recorded for this clonotype. CDR3 sequence: CASSLNRAGPAHRFF. The CDR3 DNA reads as TGTGCCAGCAGTTTGAACCGGGCAGGGCCAGCGCATAGGTTCTTT. The chain links TRBV28 to TRBJ1-1, with a weak D call TRBD1 (5 bases). Germline loops: CDR1 MDHEN, CDR2 SYDVKM. This CDR3 region has 15 residues. The ends were cut back, 3 bases at V and 14 bases at J, with 25 bases in the middle.

As regards this clonotype: A much larger clone sits a single nucleotide away, making a read error possible. This chain links TRBV4-2 with TRBJ2-1; 8 nucleotides align to TRBD2. The CDR3 covers 14 residues. The V gene's germline CDR1 is LGHNA and CDR2 YNFKEQ. CDR3 sequence (DNA): TGTGCCAGCAGCCAAAGGAGCGGGGGCTATGAGCGGTTCTTC. Its translation is CASSQRSGGYERFF.

The V call is TRBV29-1, the J call TRBJ1-2; D is perhaps TRBD1 (5 bases). V shed 3 bases and J shed 4 bases, with 18 bases lying between them. The CDR3 extends over 15 amino acids. CDR1 and CDR2 from the germline V gene are SQVTM and ANQGSEA. Here the CDR3 DNA reads TGCAGCGTTGATCCTGGGCTGAGGGGCGGCTATGGCTACACCTTC. Amino acids: CSVDPGLRGGYGYTF.

A note on this clonotype: A much more abundant neighbour one base away suggests this may be a read error. This chain connects TRBV4-1 to TRBJ2-1, with D perhaps matching TRBD2 (5 bases). The germline CDR1 and CDR2 sequences are MGHRA and YSYEKL. The CDR3 spans 11 residues. Trimming cost V 5 bases and J 8 bases, with 7 bases left between them. This CDR3 is CASSAEDEQFF. CDR3 bases: TGCGCCAGCAGCGCGGAGGATGAGCAGTTCTTC.

This clonotype was counted between two and nine times. The chain joins TRBV5-1 to TRBJ1-2, with 7 bases identical to TRBD1. The junction had 14 bases not matched to a gene; V was cut back by 4 bases and J by 5 bases. In germline, CDR1 is SGHRS, CDR2 YFSETQ. The length of the CDR3 is 16 residues. CDR3 DNA: TGCGCCAGCAGCACAATGGGTACAGGGGAAGGGTATGGCTACACCTTC. It encodes CASSTMGTGEGYGYTF.